The entry that follows covers one T cell receptor beta chain sequence. Antigen unknown. Germline and junction disagree at one end, which may indicate a read error. Germline V gene data show CDR1 as LGHNA and CDR2 as YNFKEQ. The CDR3 extends over 16 amino acids. This record comes from a study of tumor and adjacent non-tumor tissue in lung cancer. Across the whole study: Aged roughly 31 to 85 years, patients included roughly ten men and 4 or 5 women with stage I to III disease.

This sample's RNA came from whole unsorted tissue. Points from the study as a whole: Compared with tumor, normal lung showed significantly lower TCR diversity.

The library came from three nested PCR rounds adapted from ARM-PCR protocols. Each CDR3 protein gets one entry after TCRdb re-called the multiplex PCR reads with MiXCR. The repertoire holds about 200,000 distinct CDR3 sequences, with 60% to 85% as singletons. The material sequenced was lung tumor tissue. This receptor was taken from a man in his 60s with non-small cell lung cancer. The genes are TRBV4-2 and TRBJ2-7; D remains unclear. CDR3 in DNA: TGTGCCAGTAGCCAAGATAGAGGCTTCCCCGCCCACGAGCAGTACTTC. Translation gives CASSQDRGFPAHEQYF.